This entry lists 20 T cell receptor beta chains sequenced from one sample in a study of T cell repertoires in aging, cancer and after chemotherapy. A mixed TRB-A/B primer pool amplified rearranged TRB by multiplex touch-down PCR. TCRdb called the multiplex PCR reads again in MiXCR, with one record for every CDR3 protein. The sample lists about 3,000 distinct CDR3 sequences, roughly 43% seen once, with 5.7% in the top ten. TCR beta rearrangements were amplified from peripheral blood genomic DNA. The sequenced sample consisted of blood. Every receptor here comes from a human donor with a solid tumor.

The V and J genes are TRBV5-6 and TRBJ1-2, with 10 bases that match TRBD1. V lost 5 bases and J lost 6; bases outside the gene matches: 1. The CDR3 extends over 12 amino acids. Germline assignment: CDR1 SGHDT and CDR2 YYEEEE. The CDR3 bases are TGTGCCAGCAGTGGGACAGGGGATGGCTACACCTTC. Protein sequence: CASSGTGDGYTF.

V gene TRBV6-2 or TRBV6-3 combines with J gene TRBJ2-4, with D possibly called TRBD1 or TRBD2 (5 bases each). Trimming took off 5 bases at V and 3 bases at J, with 11 bases between the two ends. Looked up from germline, CDR1 is MNHEY and CDR2 is SVGEGT. The CDR3 consists of 14 residues. CDR3 region: CASSRDPSKNIQYF. In DNA form, the CDR3 reads TGTGCCAGCAGTCGGGACCCCAGCAAAAACATTCAGTACTTC.

J is TRBJ1-2 and V is TRBV29-1; 8 bases agree with TRBD1. Germline values: CDR1 SQVTM, CDR2 ANQGSEA. V was clipped by 6 bases and J by 8 bases; unmatched bases: 5. The CDR3 extends over 11 amino acids. In DNA, the CDR3 is TGCAGCGTGGACAGGGTTGGCGGCTACACCTTC. The encoded protein is CSVDRVGGYTF.

This clonotype came up a few times. This chain uses TRBV29-1 with TRBJ1-1, with D maybe TRBD1 (6 bases). The germline gives CDR1 SQVTM, CDR2 ANQGSEA. The CDR3 sequence is 15 residues long. V lost 4 bases and J 1 base, leaving 16 bases between the germline ends. The CDR3 region is CSVGFGQGTNTEAFF. CDR3 bases: TGCAGCGTTGGTTTTGGGCAGGGGACGAACACTGAAGCTTTCTTT.

The CDR3 is CAWRPRGGNTEAFF. The CDR3 bases are TGTGCCTGGAGACCTCGCGGAGGGAACACTGAAGCTTTCTTT. The chain couples TRBV30 to TRBJ1-1; D gene uncertain. The CDR3 is 14 amino acids. Trimming removed 3 bases at V and 1 base at J, with 12 bases between. CDR1 GTSNPN and CDR2 SVGIG come from the germline V gene (reference sequence).

This clonotype was recorded a few times. This chain connects TRBV29-1 to TRBJ1-2; no definite D call. V gave up 3 bases and J gave up 5 bases, with 10 bases separating them. Germline V gene data show CDR1 as SQVTM and CDR2 as ANQGSEA. The CDR3 is 12 residues long. CDR3 in amino acids: CSVDTPSYGYTF. The CDR3 nucleotides read TGCAGCGTTGATACACCTTCTTATGGCTACACCTTC. The full variable domain, rest sourced from reference TRBV29-1 and TRBJ1-2, is SAVISQKPSRDICQRGTSLTIQCQVDSQVTMMFWYRQQPGQSLTLIATANQGSEATYESGFVIDKFPISRPNLTFSTLTVSNMSPEDSSIYLCSVDTPSYGYTFGSGTRLTVV.

The table lists this clonotype with a few counts. The chain combines TRBV15 with TRBJ1-2, with 12 bases that match TRBD1. Germline CDR1 is LNHNV and CDR2 is YYDKDF (reference sequence). The CDR3 loop spans 17 amino acids. Germline trimming cut 3 bases from V and 6 bases from J; bases unmatched to any gene: 11. CDR3 residues: CATSSYPRDRGQDGYTF. In DNA, the CDR3 is TGTGCCACCAGCAGTTACCCTAGGGACAGGGGGCAGGATGGCTACACCTTC.

The chain uses TRBV6-5 and TRBJ2-6; D remains unclear. V was pared by 2 bases and J by 0 bases, with 2 bases between. The V gene's germline CDR1 is MNHEY and CDR2 SVGAGI. This CDR3 is built from 14 residues. CDR3 sequence reads: CASSYSSGANVLTF. Written as DNA, the CDR3 is TGTGCCAGCAGTTACAGCTCTGGGGCCAACGTCCTGACTTTC.

This clonotype has a handful of counts. J is TRBJ2-2 and V is TRBV6-1; 9 bases are a match to TRBD1. The CDR3 has 17 residues. J gave up 7 bases and V 6 bases, and 15 bases lay outside the gene matches. CDR1 and CDR2 (germline): MNHNS, SASEGT. The CDR3 DNA sequence: TGTGCCAGCAGCTTGCCACCCGGGACAGGGTACGGCGGGGAGCTGTTTTTT. This sequence encodes CASSLPPGTGYGGELFF.

This clonotype is large (0.1 to 1%). The genes are TRBV29-1 and TRBJ1-1; D is unclear. Per the germline V gene, CDR1 is SQVTM and CDR2 is ANQGSEA. This CDR3 contains 12 residues. The V end was cut by 4 bases, the J end by 1 base, with 7 bases between. The CDR3 sequence: CSVVPGNTEAFF. The CDR3 region has the DNA TGCAGCGTTGTACCGGGGAACACTGAAGCTTTCTTT.

This clonotype was recorded a few times. The chain links TRBV5-6 to TRBJ1-2; possible D gene TRBD1, 6 bases. V was clipped by 3 bases and J by 4 bases, with 10 bases between them. Germline values: CDR1 SGHDT, CDR2 YYEEEE. This CDR3 has 13 residues. The CDR3, as DNA: TGTGCCAGCAGCTCGACAGGTTTCTATGGCTACACCTTC. This translates into CASSSTGFYGYTF. Full variable domain (outside the CDR3, taken from reference TRBV5-6 and TRBJ1-2): DAGVTQSPTHLIKTRGQQVTLRCSPKSGHDTVSWYQQALGQGPQFIFQYYEEEERQRGNFPDRFSGHQFPNYSSELNVNALLLGDSALYLCASSSTGFYGYTFGSGTRLTVV.

The gene calls are TRBV12-3 or TRBV12-4 and TRBJ1-5; possibly TRBD1 for D (5 bases). The V end was cut by 8 bases, the J end by 4 bases, with 12 bases between. The CDR3 spans 13 residues. CDR3 DNA sequence: TGTGCCAGCTCCAGCAGGGTTAATCAGCCCCAGCATTTT. This encodes CASSSRVNQPQHF.

This clonotype is termed medium-sized. V usage is TRBV6-5 and J usage is TRBJ2-1, with a tentative D call TRBD2 (6 bases). Germline V gene lookup returns CDR1 MNHEY and CDR2 SVGAGI. This CDR3 region has 16 residues. V gave up 2 bases and J gave up 3 bases, with 14 bases separating them. CDR3 nucleotide sequence: TGTGCCAGCAGTTACAGGGGCGGGGCCAACTACAATGAGCAGTTCTTC. It is translated as CASSYRGGANYNEQFF.

This clonotype occurred once. The gene calls are TRBV28 and TRBJ2-7, with TRBD1 matching over 7 bases. Germline V CDR1 and CDR2: MDHEN, SYDVKM. The V and J ends lost 5 bases and 3 bases, in that order; junction bases with no gene match: 7. The CDR3 loop spans 14 amino acids. The CDR3, as DNA: TGTGCCAGCAGTCGTACAGGGGCGAGCTACGAGCAGTACTTC. Protein product: CASSRTGASYEQYF.

V usage is TRBV29-1 and J usage is TRBJ1-2; a possible D gene is TRBD1 (5 bases). Trimming cost V 7 bases and J 2 bases, with 14 bases left between them. Germline V gene data show CDR1 as SQVTM and CDR2 as ANQGSEA. The CDR3 runs 13 residues. The CDR3 sequence: CSAYRDGNYGYTF. The CDR3 DNA reads TGCAGCGCCTACCGGGACGGCAACTATGGCTACACCTTC. Filled out from reference TRBV29-1 and TRBJ1-2, the complete variable domain reads SAVISQKPSRDICQRGTSLTIQCQVDSQVTMMFWYRQQPGQSLTLIATANQGSEATYESGFVIDKFPISRPNLTFSTLTVSNMSPEDSSIYLCSAYRDGNYGYTFGSGTRLTVV.

This chain uses TRBV4-1 with TRBJ2-5; D gene uncertain. The ends were cut back, 2 bases at V and 5 bases at J, with 9 bases in the middle. CDR1 and CDR2 from the germline V gene are MGHRA and YSYEKL. This CDR3 is 13 amino acids long. CDR3 sequence (DNA): TGCGCCAGCAGCCAACTCTCCATCGAGACCCAGTACTTC. This gives the protein CASSQLSIETQYF.

This chain joins TRBV30 and TRBJ1-2; 8 bases line up with TRBD1. This CDR3 is built from 13 residues. V was pared by 5 bases and J by 4 bases, with 6 bases of the junction left unmatched. CDR1 and CDR2 from the germline V gene are GTSNPN and SVGIG (reference sequence). The DNA for the CDR3 is TGTGCCTGGGGCGACAGGGGAGGCTATGGCTACACCTTC. Amino acid sequence: CAWGDRGGYGYTF.

The chain uses TRBV6-6 and TRBJ1-6, with 8 nucleotides matching TRBD1. J was trimmed by 8 bases and V by 6 bases; bases with no gene match: 6. The CDR3 has 14 amino acids. Germline-derived CDR1 and CDR2 are MNHNY and SVGAGI (reference sequence). The CDR3 coding sequence is TGTGCCAGCAGCCAGGACAGGGCGGATTCACCCCTCCACTTT. Translating gives CASSQDRADSPLHF.

CDR3: CASSLSRGDYTF. The CDR3 DNA follows: TGTGCCAGCAGCTTGAGCAGGGGGGACTACACCTTC. V gene TRBV7-6 combines with J gene TRBJ1-2; 7 bases fit TRBD1. V lost 3 bases, J lost 10 bases, and 5 bases stayed unmatched. The CDR3 spans 12 residues. Per the germline V gene, CDR1 is SGHVS and CDR2 is FNYEAQ.

This clonotype was seen a handful of times. V is TRBV11-3 and J is TRBJ2-1, with 7 positions matching TRBD2. The trim removed 1 base at V and 5 bases at J, leaving 5 bases unmatched. The CDR3 extends over 15 amino acids. Germline V CDR1 and CDR2: SGHNT, YENEEA. This CDR3 reads CASSLVGRGNNEQFF. CDR3 nucleotide sequence: TGTGCCAGCAGCTTAGTAGGGCGGGGGAACAATGAGCAGTTCTTC.